A single sample is the source of the 9 T cell receptor beta chains below, sequenced in a study of T cells in Graves' hyperthyroidism and ophthalmopathy. RNA transcripts provided the source from which TCR beta CDR3 regions were amplified. Primed by the HTBI set, a first-round RT-PCR was run on the TCR CDR3. TCRdb ran MiXCR on the multiplex PCR reads and lists one entry per CDR3 protein. The data show a few hundred thousand distinct CDR3 sequences, roughly 15% seen once. Sequencing was carried out using blood. These receptors were collected from a woman aged 18-29 years with Graves' hyperthyroidism.

Regarding this clonotype: A much larger clone lies a single base off, so this may be a read error. The CDR3 spells CASNPSGPETQYF. The CDR3 bases are TGTGCCAGCAACCCCTCCGGTCCCGAGACCCAGTACTTC. The chain recombines TRBV7-2 with TRBJ2-5; D ambiguous. CDR1 is SGHTA, CDR2 FQGNSA, per germline. The V and J ends lost 7 bases and 5 bases respectively, with 14 bases between them. CDR3 size: 13 residues. The variable domain in full, completed from reference TRBV7-2 and TRBJ2-5, reads GAGVSQSPSNKVTEKGKDVELRCDPISGHTALYWYRQSLGQGLEFLIYFQGNSAPDKSGLPSDRFSAERTGGSVSTLTIQRTQQEDSAVYLCASNPSGPETQYFGPGTRLLVL.

This clonotype was recorded a few times. This rearrangement joins TRBV4-1 to TRBJ2-7, with a possible D match to TRBD1 (5 bases). CDR3 length: 15 amino acids. Germline V gene data show CDR1 as MGHRA and CDR2 as YSYEKL. The V and J ends lost 1 base and 7 bases respectively, with 17 bases between them. The CDR3 reads CASSQVATALGEQYF. The CDR3 nucleotides are TGCGCCAGCAGCCAAGTGGCGACAGCCCTTGGGGAGCAGTACTTC.

This clonotype was seen a handful of times. This chain links TRBV12-3 or TRBV12-4 with TRBJ1-6, with a weak D call TRBD1 (5 bases). Deletions cut 1 base from V and 11 bases from J, with 9 bases between. The CDR3 covers 13 residues. Here the CDR3 DNA reads TGTGCCAGCAGTTTAGTTCAGGGAACACCCCTCCACTTT. This gives the protein CASSLVQGTPLHF.

This clonotype was detected many times. The chain has TRBV28 and TRBJ2-3; 7 nucleotides align to TRBD1. Germline CDR1 MDHEN, CDR2 SYDVKM. After removal of 6 bases from V and 2 bases from J, the junction contained 14 bases not matched to a gene. CDR3 length equals 17 residues. CDR3 nucleotides: TGTGCCAGCAGGCCTGGACAGGAGTCATACCCCACAGATACGCAGTATTTT. Protein product: CASRPGQESYPTDTQYF.

This clonotype was found many times. The genes are TRBV2 and TRBJ2-1; the match to TRBD2 covers 7 bases. The length of the CDR3 is 16 residues. Germline V gives CDR1 SNHLY, CDR2 FYNNEI. V lost 4 bases to trimming and J lost 2 bases; unmatched junction nucleotides: 8. This CDR3 is CASSGRGRAPYNEQFF. The DNA for the CDR3 is TGTGCCAGCAGTGGTCGAGGGAGGGCCCCCTACAATGAGCAGTTCTTC. The whole variable domain, remainder taken from reference TRBV2 and TRBJ2-1, is EPEVTQTPSHQVTQMGQEVILRCVPISNHLYFYWYRQILGQKVEFLVSFYNNEISEKSEIFDDQFSVERPDGSNFTLKIRSTKLEDSAMYFCASSGRGRAPYNEQFFGPGTRLTVL.

There are many counts of this clonotype. This chain uses TRBV20-1 with TRBJ2-1; D is unclear. Germline assignment: CDR1 DFQATT and CDR2 SNEGSKA (reference sequence). The V end was cut by 6 bases, the J end by 5 bases, with 11 bases between. The CDR3 has 12 residues. CDR3 bases: TGCAGTGCGACCCAACCGGACAATGAGCAGTTCTTC. It translates to CSATQPDNEQFF.

This clonotype was seen just once. The chain couples TRBV5-4 to TRBJ2-6; D call uncertain. Germline V gene data show CDR1 as SGHNT and CDR2 as YYREEE (reference sequence). The V and J ends lost 7 bases and 4 bases respectively, with 12 bases between them. The CDR3 runs to 14 residues. Here the CDR3 reads CASGSTSGANVLTF. In DNA form, the CDR3 reads TGTGCCAGCGGTTCAACTTCGGGGGCCAACGTCCTGACTTTC.

Remarks on this clonotype: This sequence may be a read error, since a much larger clone differs from it by one base. This is likely a read error, given that the CDR3 carries no conserved phenylalanine or tryptophan at its end. CDR3 protein: CASSVRGIAGGRAYNEQFL. CDR3 DNA: TGTGCCAGCAGCGTCCGCGGGATAGCGGGAGGGCGGGCCTACAATGAGCAGTTCCTC. The V and J genes are TRBV9 and TRBJ2-1; 11 positions agree with TRBD2. V gave up 2 bases and J gave up 2 bases; unmatched junction bases: 12. The length of the CDR3 is 19 residues. Germline CDR1 is SGDLS and CDR2 is YYNGEE.

The sample holds many counts of this clonotype. The gene calls are TRBV18 and TRBJ1-1; 8 nucleotides line up with TRBD1. Germline lookup yields CDR1 KGHSH and CDR2 LQKENI. J gave up 6 bases and V 3 bases, and 15 bases lay outside the gene matches. CDR3 length: 17 residues. The CDR3 protein is CASSPLNLRGRGAEAFF. Written as DNA, the CDR3 is TGTGCCAGCTCACCGCTCAATCTCAGGGGGCGAGGGGCTGAAGCTTTCTTT.